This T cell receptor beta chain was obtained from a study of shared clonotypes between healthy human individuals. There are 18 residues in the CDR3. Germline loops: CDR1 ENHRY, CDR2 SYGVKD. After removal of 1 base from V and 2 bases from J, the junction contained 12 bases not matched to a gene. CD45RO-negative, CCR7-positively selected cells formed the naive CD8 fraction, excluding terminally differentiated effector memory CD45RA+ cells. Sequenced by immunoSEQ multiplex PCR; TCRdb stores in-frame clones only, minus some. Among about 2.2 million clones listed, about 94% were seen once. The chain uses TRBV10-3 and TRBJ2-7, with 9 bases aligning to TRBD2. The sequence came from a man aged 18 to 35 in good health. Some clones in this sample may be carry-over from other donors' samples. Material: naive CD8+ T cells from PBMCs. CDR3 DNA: TGTGCCATCAGTGAGTGGGGGGAGGGGCCTAGCGGGACCTACGAGCAGTACTTC. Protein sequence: CAISEWGEGPSGTYEQYF.